Listed below are T cell receptor beta chains from one sample, sequenced in a study of T cells after yellow fever vaccination. TCRdb independently ran MiXCR on the 5' RACE reads; one entry per CDR3 protein. The profile shows about 240,000 distinct CDR3 sequences, about 7.1% of them singletons. The material was CD4+ T cells sorted from PBMCs, obtained 15 days after the yellow fever booster vaccination. The receptors shown here come from a man younger than 45 who received the YFV17D yellow fever vaccine. Each CDR3 is given with its conserved first and last residue. The D gene is left open where the match is weak. Clone size is shown for a subset of rows, as once, few, many or a class of expanded clone.

d_call j_call clone_size v_call cdr3_aa cdr3_nt
NA TRBJ1-1 NA TRBV5-1 CASSPGHGGTEAFF TGCGCCAGCAGCCCGGGACATGGAGGCACTGAAGCTTTCTTT
NA TRBJ2-3 NA TRBV7-2 CASSLSRDPGADTQYF TGTGCCAGCAGCTTATCCCGGGACCCCGGAGCAGATACGCAGTATTTT
TRBD2 TRBJ2-5 few TRBV6-1 CASSEGGTRGETQYF TGTGCCAGCAGTGAAGGTGGGACTAGGGGGGAGACCCAGTACTTC
NA TRBJ2-1 NA TRBV12-3/TRBV12-4 CASSSLGSRRHVKQFF TGTGCCAGCAGTTCCCTGGGGTCACGCCGCCACGTAAAGCAGTTCTTC
NA TRBJ1-5 NA TRBV5-6 CASSLGGQGAFFQPQHF TGTGCCAGCAGCTTGGGAGGTCAGGGAGCCTTCTTTCAGCCCCAGCATTTT
TRBD2 TRBJ2-2 many TRBV10-3 CAISESRTSGGYTGELFF TGTGCCATCAGTGAGTCAAGGACTAGCGGAGGGTACACCGGGGAGCTGTTTTTT
NA TRBJ2-7 many TRBV12-3/TRBV12-4 CASSRGWDEQYF TGTGCCAGCAGTCGCGGGTGGGACGAGCAGTACTTC
TRBD1 TRBJ2-7 NA TRBV6-5 CASSYSRQGGHYEQYF TGTGCCAGCAGTTACTCTCGACAGGGGGGTCACTACGAGCAGTACTTC
NA TRBJ2-1 few TRBV5-4 CASRIQGGYNEQFF TGTGCCAGCAGGATACAGGGTGGCTACAATGAGCAGTTCTTC
TRBD2 TRBJ2-3 NA TRBV6-2/TRBV6-3 CASSYRAIPSRTSGYTDTQYF TGTGCCAGCAGTTACCGGGCCATCCCGTCCCGGACTAGCGGATACACAGATACGCAGTATTTT
NA TRBJ2-7 few TRBV12-3/TRBV12-4 CASSLVQGREQYF TGTGCCAGCAGTTTAGTTCAGGGTCGCGAGCAGTACTTC
NA TRBJ2-5 few TRBV29-1 CSGAGLISKTQYF TGCAGCGGTGCAGGACTTATATCGAAGACCCAGTACTTC
NA TRBJ2-2 many TRBV4-2 CASSQDTAGANTGELFF TGTGCCAGCAGCCAAGATACGGCGGGGGCAAACACCGGGGAGCTGTTTTTT
NA TRBJ1-2 few TRBV5-1 CASSPGPAQYGYTF TGCGCCAGCAGCCCGGGTCCTGCCCAATATGGCTACACCTTC
TRBD1 TRBJ2-5 many TRBV12-3/TRBV12-4 CASSWTGWETQYF TGTGCCAGCAGTTGGACAGGGTGGGAGACCCAGTACTTC
TRBD2 TRBJ2-7 few TRBV20-1 CSARTSGRPPEQYF TGCAGTGCTCGTACTAGCGGGAGACCCCCCGAGCAGTACTTC
NA TRBJ2-3 NA TRBV7-2 CASSFQAIGTDTQYF TGTGCCAGCAGCTTTCAAGCCATAGGAACAGATACGCAGTATTTT
NA TRBJ2-3 few TRBV20-1 CSARSVIGSVTQYF TGCAGTGCTAGGAGTGTGATCGGGTCTGTTACGCAGTATTTT